The sequence of this TCR beta chain was determined in a study of T cells expressing NK-cell markers. Study observations and caveats: Several donors' CD3+CD56-NKG2C+ cells were dominated by the same clonotypes. Roughly 1.0-8% of CD8+ T cells in several donors belonged to dominant NKG2C+ clonotypes.

The germline V gene has CDR1 SNHLY and CDR2 FYNNEI. The CDR3 loop spans 13 amino acids. TCRdb reprocessed the 5' RACE reads and stores each CDR3 protein as one record, lacking DNA. Its table records about 150,000 distinct CDR3 sequences. Worth noting for this clonotype: The antigen is not known.

The sequence came from a woman aged 45-59 years in good health. The chain recombines TRBV2 with TRBJ1-2. Sequencing was performed on blood T cells: a sorted CD56 or NKG2C T cell subset, CD4+ or CD8+ T cells, or bulk PBMC T cells (not recorded which). The CDR3: CASSEGLNYGYTF.